This T cell receptor beta chain comes out of a study of shared clonotypes between healthy human individuals. V dropped 2 bases and J dropped 7 bases, with 20 bases sitting between them. The CDR3 sequence is 16 residues long. Germline V CDR1 and CDR2: SGHDN, FVKESK. The authors distributed each subset's genomic DNA evenly over several immunoSEQ plates. Unsorted PBMC DNA underwent sequencing on ten immunoSEQ deep assay plates. Assay: immunoSEQ multiplex PCR; the TCRdb copy retains only in-frame clones and omits some. Of around 530,000 clones listed, roughly 72% are singletons. The sequencing input was PBMCs. This TCR came from a middle-aged woman in good health. Some clones in this sample may be carry-over from other donors' samples. The J gene is TRBJ1-2, the V gene TRBV14; D may be TRBD1 (6 bases). This CDR3 is CASSQRQLGDNFGYTF. CDR3 in DNA: TGTGCCAGCAGCCAAAGACAGCTAGGGGACAATTTTGGCTACACCTTC.